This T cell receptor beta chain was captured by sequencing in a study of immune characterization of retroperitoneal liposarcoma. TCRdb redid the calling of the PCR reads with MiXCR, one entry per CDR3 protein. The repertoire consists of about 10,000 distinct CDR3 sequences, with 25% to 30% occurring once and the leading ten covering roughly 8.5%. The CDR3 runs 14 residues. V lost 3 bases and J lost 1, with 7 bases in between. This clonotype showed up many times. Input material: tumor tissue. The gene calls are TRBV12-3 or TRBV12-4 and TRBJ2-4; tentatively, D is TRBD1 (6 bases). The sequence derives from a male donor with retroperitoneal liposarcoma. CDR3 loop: CASSLGAAKNIQYF. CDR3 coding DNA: TGTGCCAGCAGTTTGGGGGCCGCCAAAAACATTCAGTACTTC.